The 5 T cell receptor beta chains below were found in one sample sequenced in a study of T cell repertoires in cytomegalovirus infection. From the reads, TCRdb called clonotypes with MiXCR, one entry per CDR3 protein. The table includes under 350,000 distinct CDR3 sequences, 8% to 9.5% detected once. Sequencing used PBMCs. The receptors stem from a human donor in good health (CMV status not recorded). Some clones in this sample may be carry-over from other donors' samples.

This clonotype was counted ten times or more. CDR3 DNA: TGTGCCAGCGGGGGGCCCACAGATACGCAGTATTTT. This gives the protein CASGGPTDTQYF. The rearrangement links TRBV7-2 to TRBJ2-3; D possibly uses TRBD1 or TRBD2 (6 bases each). In germline, CDR1 is SGHTA, CDR2 FQGNSA. This CDR3 has 12 residues. Trimming pared 8 bases from V and 2 bases from J, leaving 8 bases between.

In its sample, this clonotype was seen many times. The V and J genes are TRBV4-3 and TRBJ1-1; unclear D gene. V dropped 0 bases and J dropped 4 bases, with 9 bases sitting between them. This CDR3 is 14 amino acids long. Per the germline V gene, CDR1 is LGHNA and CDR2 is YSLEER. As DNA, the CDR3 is TGCGCCAGCAGCCAAGAGCGGGGTTCCACTGAAGCTTTCTTT. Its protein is CASSQERGSTEAFF.

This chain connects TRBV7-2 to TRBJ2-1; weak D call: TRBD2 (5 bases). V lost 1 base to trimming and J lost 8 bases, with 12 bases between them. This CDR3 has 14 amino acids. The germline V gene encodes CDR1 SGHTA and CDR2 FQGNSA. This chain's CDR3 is CASSLGSLADEQFF. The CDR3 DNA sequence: TGTGCCAGCAGCTTAGGTAGTCTAGCCGATGAGCAGTTCTTC.

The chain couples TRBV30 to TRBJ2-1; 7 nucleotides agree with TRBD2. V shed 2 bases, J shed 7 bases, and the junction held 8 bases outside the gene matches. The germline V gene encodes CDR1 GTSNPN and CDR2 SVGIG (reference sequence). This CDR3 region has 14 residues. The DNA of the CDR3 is TGTGCCTGGAGTCTGGGGCGGGAGATAAATGAGCAGTTCTTC. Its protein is CAWSLGREINEQFF.

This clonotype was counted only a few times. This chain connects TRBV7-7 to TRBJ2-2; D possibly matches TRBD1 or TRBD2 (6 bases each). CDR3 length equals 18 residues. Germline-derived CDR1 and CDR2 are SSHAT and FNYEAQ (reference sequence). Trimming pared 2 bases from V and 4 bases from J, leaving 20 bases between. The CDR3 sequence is CASSLRANGGVSTGELFF. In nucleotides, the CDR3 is TGTGCCAGCAGCTTAAGGGCGAACGGGGGCGTATCCACCGGGGAGCTGTTTTTT.